This T cell receptor (beta chain) was profiled in a study of metastatic and nonmetastatic thyroid tumors. Germline V gives CDR1 SGHKS, CDR2 YYEKEE (reference sequence). J was trimmed by 1 base and V by 4 bases; bases with no gene match: 8. CDR3 size: 16 residues. The sample holds many counts of this clone. Using MiXCR, TCRdb re-called clones from the PCR reads. This table has approximately 6,000 clones, 25% to 40% appearing once. Not a single patient had been given any form of treatment at any point before undergoing thyroid surgery. The J gene is TRBJ2-5, the V gene TRBV5-5, with 9 positions matching TRBD2. Sequencing used tumor tissue. This TCR was recovered from a female donor with papillary thyroid cancer or a benign thyroid nodule (not recorded which). Some clones in this sample may be carry-over from other donors' samples. The CDR3 region has the DNA TGTGCCAGCAGCCAGGATAGCGGGAGTTCCCAAGAGACCCAGTACTTC. This gives the protein CASSQDSGSSQETQYF. The whole variable domain, remainder taken from reference TRBV5-5 and TRBJ2-5, is DAGVTQSPTHLIKTRGQQVTLRCSPISGHKSVSWYQQVLGQGPQFIFQYYEKEERGRGNFPDRFSARQFPNYSSELNVNALLLGDSALYLCASSQDSGSSQETQYFGPGTRLLVL.